This TCR beta chain originates from a study of long-term antiretroviral therapy in people with HIV. Study results and limitations: Clones expanded before ART dominated the repertoire at all time points.

They ran version v3.0 of the immunoSEQ assay at survey level. Profiling relied on immunoSEQ multiplex PCR, and the TCRdb table lists in-frame clones only, not all of them. The sample lists 24,000 or so clones, more than 75% seen once, with around 4.8% in the top ten. CDR1 is MNHEY and CDR2 is SVGAGI in the germline V gene. This CDR3 has 15 amino acids. J lost 3 bases, V lost 6 bases, and 6 bases had no gene match. Remarks on this clone: Antigen: not known.

The TCR was taken from a woman between 40 and 50 years old with HIV. The V call is TRBV6-5, the J call TRBJ1-5; 9 nucleotides agree with TRBD1. Sequenced material: unsorted PBMCs, taken 0.5 years after starting antiretroviral therapy. The CDR3 nucleotides read TGTGCCAGCAGGGCGACAGGGGGTGACAATCAGCCCCAGCATTTT. Amino acids: CASRATGGDNQPQHF.